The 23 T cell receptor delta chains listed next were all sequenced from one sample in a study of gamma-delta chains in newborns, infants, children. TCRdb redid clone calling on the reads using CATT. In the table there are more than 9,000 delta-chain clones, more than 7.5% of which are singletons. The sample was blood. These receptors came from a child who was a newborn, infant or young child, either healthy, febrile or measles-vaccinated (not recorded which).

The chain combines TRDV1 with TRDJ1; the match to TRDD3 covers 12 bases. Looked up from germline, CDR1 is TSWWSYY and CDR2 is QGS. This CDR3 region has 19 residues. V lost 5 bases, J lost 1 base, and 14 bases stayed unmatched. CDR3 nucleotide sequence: TGTGCTCTTGGGCTTCCCTTGGACTGGGGGATACTCGGCACCGATAAACTCATCTTT. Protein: CALGLPLDWGILGTDKLIF.

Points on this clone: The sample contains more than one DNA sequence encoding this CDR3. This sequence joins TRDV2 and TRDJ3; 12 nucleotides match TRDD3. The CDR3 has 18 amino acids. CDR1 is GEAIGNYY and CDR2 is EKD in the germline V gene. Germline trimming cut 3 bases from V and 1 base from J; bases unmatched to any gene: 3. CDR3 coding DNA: TGTGCCTGTGACTCTGGGGGATACGCTTCCTGGGACACCCGACAGATGTTTTTC. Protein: CACDSGGYASWDTRQMFF.

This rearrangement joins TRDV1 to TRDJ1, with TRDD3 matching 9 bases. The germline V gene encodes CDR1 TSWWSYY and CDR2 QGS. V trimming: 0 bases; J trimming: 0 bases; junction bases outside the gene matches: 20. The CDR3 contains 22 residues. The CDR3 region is CALGELPYPKLGIRKYTDKLIF. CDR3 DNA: TGTGCTCTTGGGGAACTACCCTACCCTAAGCTGGGGATACGGAAATACACCGATAAACTCATCTTT.

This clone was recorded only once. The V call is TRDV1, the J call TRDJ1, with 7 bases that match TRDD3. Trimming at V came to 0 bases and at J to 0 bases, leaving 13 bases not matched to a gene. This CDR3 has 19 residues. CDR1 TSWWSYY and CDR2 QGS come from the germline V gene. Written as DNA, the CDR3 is TGTGCTCTTGGGGAACTCGGTAGACGGATACGCCGGTACACCGATAAACTCATCTTT. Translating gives CALGELGRRIRRYTDKLIF.

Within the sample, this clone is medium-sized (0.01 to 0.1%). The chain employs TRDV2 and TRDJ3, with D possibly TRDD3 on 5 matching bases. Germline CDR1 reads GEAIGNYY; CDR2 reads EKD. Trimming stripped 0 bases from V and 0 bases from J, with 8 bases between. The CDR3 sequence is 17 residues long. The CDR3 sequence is CACDTAGDSWDTRQMFF. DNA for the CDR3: TGTGCCTGTGACACCGCAGGGGACTCCTGGGACACCCGACAGATGTTTTTC.

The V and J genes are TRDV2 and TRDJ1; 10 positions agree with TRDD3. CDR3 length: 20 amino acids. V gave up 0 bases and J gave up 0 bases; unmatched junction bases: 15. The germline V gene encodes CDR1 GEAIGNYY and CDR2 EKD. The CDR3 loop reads CACDTVKEGDTPPYTDKLIF. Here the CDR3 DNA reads TGTGCCTGTGACACCGTCAAGGAGGGGGATACGCCGCCGTACACCGATAAACTCATCTTT.

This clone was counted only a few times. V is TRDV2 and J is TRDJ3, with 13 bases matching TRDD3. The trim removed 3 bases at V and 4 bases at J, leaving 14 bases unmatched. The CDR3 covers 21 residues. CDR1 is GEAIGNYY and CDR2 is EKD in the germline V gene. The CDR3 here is CACDSITGGYETDWDTRQMFF. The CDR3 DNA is TGTGCCTGTGACTCCATTACTGGGGGATACGAAACGGATTGGGACACCCGACAGATGTTTTTC.

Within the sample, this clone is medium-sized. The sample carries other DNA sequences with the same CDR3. The CDR3 nucleotides read TGTGCCTGTGACCCTATCGCCTTCCTACGATCGCTGGGGTCGTACACCGATAAACTCATCTTT. It is translated as CACDPIAFLRSLGSYTDKLIF. The chain uses TRDV2 and TRDJ1, with 9 bases lining up with TRDD2. Trimming at V came to 3 bases and at J to 0 bases, leaving 22 bases not matched to a gene. The CDR3 consists of 21 residues. Germline CDR1 reads GEAIGNYY; CDR2 reads EKD.

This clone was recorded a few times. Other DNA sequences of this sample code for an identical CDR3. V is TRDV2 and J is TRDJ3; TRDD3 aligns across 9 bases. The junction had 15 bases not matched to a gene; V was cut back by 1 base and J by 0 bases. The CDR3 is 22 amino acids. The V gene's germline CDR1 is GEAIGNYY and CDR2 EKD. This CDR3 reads CACDTADTGGLGSSWDTRQMFF. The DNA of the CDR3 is TGTGCCTGTGACACGGCAGATACTGGGGGACTCGGCAGCTCCTGGGACACCCGACAGATGTTTTTC.

CDR3 residues: CACDTVALGDTTWDTRQMFF. CDR3 bases: TGTGCCTGTGACACCGTGGCACTGGGGGATACCACCTGGGACACCCGACAGATGTTTTTC. The V and J genes are TRDV2 and TRDJ3, with 12 positions matching TRDD3. Germline CDR1 and CDR2: GEAIGNYY and EKD. The CDR3 has 20 residues. J lost 2 bases, V lost 0 bases, and 7 bases had no gene match.

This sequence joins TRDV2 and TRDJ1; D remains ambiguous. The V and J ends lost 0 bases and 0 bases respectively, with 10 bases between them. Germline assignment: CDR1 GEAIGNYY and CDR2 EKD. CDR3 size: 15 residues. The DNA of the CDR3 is TGTGCCTGTGACACCGTTGAGACAAACACCGATAAACTCATCTTT. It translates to CACDTVETNTDKLIF.

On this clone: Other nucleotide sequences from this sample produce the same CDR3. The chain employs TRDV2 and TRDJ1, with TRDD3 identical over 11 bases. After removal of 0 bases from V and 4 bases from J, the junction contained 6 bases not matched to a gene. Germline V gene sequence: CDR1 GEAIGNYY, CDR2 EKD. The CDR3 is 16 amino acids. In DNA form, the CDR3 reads TGTGCCTGTGACACCGTGGGGGATACGCCCTACGATAAACTCATCTTT. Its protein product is CACDTVGDTPYDKLIF.

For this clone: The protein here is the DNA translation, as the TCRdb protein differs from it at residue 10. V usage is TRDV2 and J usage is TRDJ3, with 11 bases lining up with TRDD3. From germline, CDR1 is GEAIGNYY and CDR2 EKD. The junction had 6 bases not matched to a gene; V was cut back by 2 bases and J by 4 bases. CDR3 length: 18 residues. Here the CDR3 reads CACDKILGDRWDTRQMFF. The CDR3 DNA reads TGTGCCTGTGACAAAATACTGGGGGATAGGTGGGACACCCGACAGATGTTTTTC.

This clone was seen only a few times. The CDR3 reads CAASATRLPAGDTSKLIF. The CDR3 DNA is TGTGCAGCAAGCGCAACCCGCCTTCCGGCAGGGGATACGTCGAAACTCATCTTT. V and J are TRAV29/DV5 and TRDJ1; TRDD3 matches 9 bases. There are 18 residues in the CDR3. The junction had 20 bases not matched to a gene; V was cut back by 0 bases and J by 8 bases. Germline V CDR1 and CDR2: NSMFDY, ISSIKDK. Full variable domain (missing parts from reference TRAV29/DV5 and TRDJ1): DQQVKQNSPSLSVQEGRISILNCDYTNSMFDYFLWYKKYPAEGPTFLISISSIKDKNEDGRFTVFLNKSAKHLSLHIVPSQPGDSAVYFCAASATRLPAGDTSKLIFGKGTRVTVEP.

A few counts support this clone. In DNA, the CDR3 is TGTGCTCTTGGGGAATCCTTCCTACACATAATAAACACCGATAAACTCATCTTT. Translated: CALGESFLHIINTDKLIF. The J gene is TRDJ1, the V gene TRDV1; 9 positions agree with TRDD2. Germline V gene sequence: CDR1 TSWWSYY, CDR2 QGS. Trimming removed 2 bases from V and 0 bases from J; junction bases left unmatched: 10. This CDR3 contains 18 residues.

This chain's CDR3 is CALGEPGLPTYWGSYTDKLIF. The CDR3 DNA reads TGTGCTCTTGGGGAACCCGGCCTTCCTACGTACTGGGGGAGTTACACCGATAAACTCATCTTT. The V gene is TRDV1, the J gene TRDJ1, with D perhaps matching TRDD2 or TRDD3 (9 bases each). Trimming took 1 base from V and 0 from J, leaving 27 bases between them. This CDR3 contains 21 residues. Germline CDR1 TSWWSYY, CDR2 QGS.

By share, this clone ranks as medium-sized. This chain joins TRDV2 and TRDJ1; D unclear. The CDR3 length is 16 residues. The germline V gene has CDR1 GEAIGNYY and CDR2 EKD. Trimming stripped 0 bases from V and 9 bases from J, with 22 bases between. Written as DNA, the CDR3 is TGTGCCTGTGACACCTTTTCTCCTCCTGGCAAAGGGGAACTCATCTTT. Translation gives CACDTFSPPGKGELIF.

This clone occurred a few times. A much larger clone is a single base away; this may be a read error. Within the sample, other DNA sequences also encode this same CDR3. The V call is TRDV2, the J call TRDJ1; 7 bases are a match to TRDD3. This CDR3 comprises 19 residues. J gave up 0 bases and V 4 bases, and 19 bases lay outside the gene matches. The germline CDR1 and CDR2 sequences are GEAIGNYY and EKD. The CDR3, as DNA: TGTGCCTGTGATTCGGTGATTGGGGGACACGCTCCGTACACCGATAAACTCATCTTT. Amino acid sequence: CACDSVIGGHAPYTDKLIF.

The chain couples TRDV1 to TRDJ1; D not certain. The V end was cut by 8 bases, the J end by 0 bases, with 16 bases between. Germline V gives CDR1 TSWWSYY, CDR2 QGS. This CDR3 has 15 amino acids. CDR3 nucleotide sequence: TGTGCTCTTACCACTGAGGCCCCGTACACCGATAAACTCATCTTT. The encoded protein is CALTTEAPYTDKLIF.

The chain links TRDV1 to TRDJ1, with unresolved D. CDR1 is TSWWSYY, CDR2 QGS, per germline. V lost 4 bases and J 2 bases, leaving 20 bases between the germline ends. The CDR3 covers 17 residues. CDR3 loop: CALGAEAGVLATDKLIF. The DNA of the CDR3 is TGTGCTCTTGGGGCTGAGGCTGGCGTACTAGCTACCGATAAACTCATCTTT.

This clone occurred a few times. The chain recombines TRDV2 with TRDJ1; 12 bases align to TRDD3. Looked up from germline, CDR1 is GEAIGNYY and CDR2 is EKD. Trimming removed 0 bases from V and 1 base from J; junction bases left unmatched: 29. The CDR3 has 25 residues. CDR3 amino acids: CACDTVHPPASTGGYPLESTDKLIF. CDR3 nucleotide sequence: TGTGCCTGTGACACCGTCCATCCTCCCGCATCTACTGGGGGATACCCCCTAGAAAGCACCGATAAACTCATCTTT.

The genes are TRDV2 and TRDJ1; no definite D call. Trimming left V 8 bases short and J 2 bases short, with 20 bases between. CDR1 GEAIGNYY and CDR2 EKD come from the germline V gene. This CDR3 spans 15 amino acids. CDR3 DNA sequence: TGTGCCTCCAAAAAATTGGGAATCGGTACCGATAAACTCATCTTT. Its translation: CASKKLGIGTDKLIF.

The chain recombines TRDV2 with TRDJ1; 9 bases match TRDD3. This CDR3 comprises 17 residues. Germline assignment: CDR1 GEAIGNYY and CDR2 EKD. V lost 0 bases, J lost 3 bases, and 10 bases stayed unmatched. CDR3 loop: CACDTKGIRLRADKLIF. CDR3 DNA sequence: TGTGCCTGTGACACCAAGGGGATACGTCTTAGGGCCGATAAACTCATCTTT.